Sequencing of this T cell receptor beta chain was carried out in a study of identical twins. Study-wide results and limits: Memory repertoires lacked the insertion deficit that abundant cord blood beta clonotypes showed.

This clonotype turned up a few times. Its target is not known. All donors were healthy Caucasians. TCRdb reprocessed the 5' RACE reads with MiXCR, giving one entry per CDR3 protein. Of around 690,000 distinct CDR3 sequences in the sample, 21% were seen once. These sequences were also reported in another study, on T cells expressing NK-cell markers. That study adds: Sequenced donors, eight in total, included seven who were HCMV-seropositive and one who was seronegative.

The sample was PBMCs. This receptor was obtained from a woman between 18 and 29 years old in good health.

CDR3 amino acids: CSAEQQGRETEAFF. CDR3 nucleotide sequence: TGCAGTGCTGAACAACAGGGGAGAGAAACTGAAGCTTTCTTT. The chain uses TRBV20-1 and TRBJ1-1, with 7 bases matching TRBD1. Germline-derived CDR1 and CDR2 are DFQATT and SNEGSKA (reference sequence). The CDR3 covers 14 residues. V was clipped by 5 bases and J by 5 bases; unmatched bases: 11.